The TCR beta chain described here comes from a study of blood T cell repertoires in COVID-19. Profiled with immunoSEQ multiplex PCR; TCRdb holds only in-frame clones, not every one. The sample lists over 200,000 clones, approximately 86% occurring once. This clone has a handful of counts. The germline V gene has CDR1 SGHVS and CDR2 FQNEAQ. V gave up 1 base and J gave up 2 bases; unmatched junction bases: 7. The CDR3 is 16 amino acids. Source material: PBMCs or T cells enriched from blood (not recorded which). The chain has TRBV7-8 and TRBJ1-1; 7 bases are shared with TRBD1. This sequence originates from a woman in her thirties who had been exposed to COVID-19. The DNA of the CDR3 is TGTGCCAGCAGCTTAGAGGGACAGCGACTTAACACTGAAGCTTTCTTT. The encoded protein is CASSLEGQRLNTEAFF.